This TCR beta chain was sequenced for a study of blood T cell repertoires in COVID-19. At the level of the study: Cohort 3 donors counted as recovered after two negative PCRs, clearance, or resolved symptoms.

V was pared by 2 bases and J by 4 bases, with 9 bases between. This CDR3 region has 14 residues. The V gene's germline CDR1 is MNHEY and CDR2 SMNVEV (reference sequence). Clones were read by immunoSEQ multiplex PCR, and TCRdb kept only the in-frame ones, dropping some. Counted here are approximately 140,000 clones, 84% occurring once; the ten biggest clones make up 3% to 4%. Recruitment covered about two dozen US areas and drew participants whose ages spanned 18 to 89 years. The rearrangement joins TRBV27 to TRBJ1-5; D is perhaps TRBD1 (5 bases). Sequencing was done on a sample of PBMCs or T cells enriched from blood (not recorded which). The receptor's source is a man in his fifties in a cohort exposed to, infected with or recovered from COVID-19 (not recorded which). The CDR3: CASSLGGGNQPQHF. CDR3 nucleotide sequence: TGTGCCAGCAGTTTAGGGGGGGGGAATCAGCCCCAGCATTTT.